The T cell receptor (beta chain) described here comes from a study of radiation and T cells in renal cell carcinoma. Documented time point: baseline pretreatment blood. Treatment noted: 15 Gy SBRT to primary tumor, nephrectomy 4 weeks later. CDR3 length: 16 amino acids. In germline, CDR1 is SGHDT, CDR2 YYEEEE. V was pared by 4 bases and J by 5 bases, with 8 bases of the junction left unmatched. Data came from immunoSEQ multiplex PCR; TCRdb stores just in-frame clones and leaves some out. Of roughly 120,000 clones in the sample, roughly 80% were seen once. The sequence was collected from a woman in her sixties with renal cell carcinoma. The sample was blood, taken from a patient whose treatment included radiotherapy and nephrectomy. This chain connects TRBV5-6 to TRBJ2-1; 11 nucleotides align to TRBD2. This chain's CDR3 is CASSDSGRVGDNEQFF. The CDR3 coding sequence is TGTGCCAGCAGCGATAGCGGGAGGGTCGGGGACAATGAGCAGTTCTTC.